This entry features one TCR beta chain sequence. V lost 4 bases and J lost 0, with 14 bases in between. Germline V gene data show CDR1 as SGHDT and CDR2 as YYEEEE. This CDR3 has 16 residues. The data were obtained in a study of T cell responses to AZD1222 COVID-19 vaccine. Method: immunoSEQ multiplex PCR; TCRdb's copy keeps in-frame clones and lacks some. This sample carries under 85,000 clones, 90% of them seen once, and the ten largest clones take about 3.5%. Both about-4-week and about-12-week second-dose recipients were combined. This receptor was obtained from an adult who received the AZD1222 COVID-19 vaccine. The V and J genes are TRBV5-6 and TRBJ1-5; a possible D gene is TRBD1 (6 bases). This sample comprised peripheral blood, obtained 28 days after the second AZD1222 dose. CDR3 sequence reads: CASSNGGPNSNQPQHF. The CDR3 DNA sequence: TGTGCCAGCAGCAACGGGGGGCCTAATAGCAATCAGCCCCAGCATTTT.